The next 20 T cell receptor beta chains were all read from a single sample in a study of blood T cell repertoires in COVID-19. The assay was immunoSEQ multiplex PCR, and TCRdb's table has in-frame clones only and misses some. The top ten hold 6% to 7% of the sample, which has about 180,000 clones, approximately 80% seen once. Material: peripheral blood. All receptors come from a woman in her thirties or forties with COVID-19, enrolled during active disease.

The V and J genes are TRBV3-1 (or the pseudogene TRBV3-2) and TRBJ1-5, with 8 bases aligning to TRBD1. V lost 3 bases to trimming and J lost 6 bases; unmatched junction nucleotides: 10. The CDR3 contains 16 residues. Germline values: CDR1 LGHDT, CDR2 YNNKEL (reference sequence). CDR3 amino acids: CASSHRQGAVGQPQHF. The CDR3, as DNA: TGTGCCAGCAGCCATAGGCAGGGGGCTGTCGGTCAGCCCCAGCATTTT.

The chain couples TRBV7-9 to TRBJ1-5; D perhaps matches TRBD1 (5 bases). Germline V CDR1 and CDR2: SEHNR, FQNEAQ (reference sequence). V dropped 3 bases and J dropped 6 bases, with 21 bases sitting between them. The CDR3 length is 17 residues. The CDR3 here is CASSFSHSGGGGQPQHF. CDR3 DNA: TGTGCCAGCAGCTTTTCGCATTCGGGGGGAGGAGGTCAGCCCCAGCATTTT.

The chain employs TRBV4-1 and TRBJ2-7; 11 nucleotides agree with TRBD2. Germline CDR1 and CDR2: MGHRA and YSYEKL. V lost 0 bases and J lost 3; bases outside the gene matches: 4. This CDR3 region has 16 residues. The CDR3 sequence: CASSQDRLAGGYEQYF. CDR3 coding DNA: TGCGCCAGCAGCCAAGATCGGCTAGCGGGAGGCTACGAGCAGTACTTC.

This clone was observed a single time. V is TRBV5-8 and J is TRBJ2-3, with 11 positions matching TRBD1. J was trimmed by 0 bases and V by 4 bases; bases with no gene match: 7. This CDR3 region has 17 residues. CDR1 and CDR2 (germline): SGHTS, YDEGEE. CDR3 sequence: CASSAGTGGISTDTQYF. The CDR3 region has the DNA TGTGCCAGCAGCGCCGGGACAGGGGGTATTAGCACAGATACGCAGTATTTT.

The gene calls are TRBV6-5 and TRBJ1-3, with TRBD1 as a possible D gene (6 bases). The CDR3 spans 14 residues. Germline CDR1 and CDR2: MNHEY and SVGAGI. The V end lost 6 bases, the J end lost 2 bases, and 11 bases lay between the germline ends. The CDR3 DNA is TGTGCCAGCAGACAAGAGGGGGCTGGAAACACCATATATTTT. Translated: CASRQEGAGNTIYF.

This sequence joins TRBV7-3 and TRBJ2-3; maybe TRBD2 (6 bases). The CDR3 has 16 amino acids. Germline-derived CDR1 and CDR2 are SGHTA and FQGTGA. V was trimmed by 6 bases and J by 2 bases, leaving 18 bases between them. For the CDR3, the DNA is TGTGCCAGCAGTAACGGGAGCCCACTTTTCACAGATACGCAGTATTTT. This codes for CASSNGSPLFTDTQYF.

V usage is TRBV23-1 and J usage is TRBJ2-2, with TRBD1 matching 11 bases. TRBV23-1 is classed as an ORF, of uncertain function. Trimming took 3 bases from V and 4 from J; bases not matched to a gene: 7. The CDR3 has 17 amino acids. DNA for the CDR3: TGCGCCAGCAGTCAGACGGGGACAGGGGGAAGCACCGGGGAGCTGTTTTTT. It translates to CASSQTGTGGSTGELFF.

This clone was observed a few times. The chain uses TRBV3-1 (or the pseudogene TRBV3-2) and TRBJ2-7; unclear D gene. The CDR3 loop spans 13 amino acids. The germline V and J ends were trimmed by 0 bases and 3 bases, with 6 bases remaining between them. CDR1 and CDR2 from the germline V gene are LGHDT and YNNKEL (reference sequence). The CDR3 nucleotides read TGTGCCAGCAGCCAAGATCGAGGCTACGAGCAGTACTTC. It is translated as CASSQDRGYEQYF.

A single count supports this clone. The V and J genes are TRBV7-2 and TRBJ2-5; TRBD1 matches 9 bases. Per the germline V gene, CDR1 is SGHTA and CDR2 is FQGNSA. CDR3 length: 15 residues. J gave up 3 bases and V 5 bases, and 7 bases lay outside the gene matches. Here the CDR3 reads CASSPRDRVEETQYF. The CDR3 coding sequence is TGTGCCAGCAGCCCGAGGGACAGGGTGGAAGAGACCCAGTACTTC.

The J gene is TRBJ1-5, the V gene TRBV28; 10 nucleotides agree with TRBD1. Germline V CDR1 and CDR2: MDHEN, SYDVKM. V was pared by 1 base and J by 2 bases, with 5 bases of the junction left unmatched. This CDR3 spans 17 amino acids. The chain's CDR3 is CASSLYVGQGGNQPQHF. CDR3 DNA: TGTGCCAGCAGTTTATATGTTGGACAGGGGGGCAATCAGCCCCAGCATTTT.

The V and J genes are TRBV4-1 and TRBJ2-3, with a tentative D call TRBD2 (5 bases). This CDR3 is built from 18 residues. Trimming shortened V by 0 bases and J by 3 bases, and 19 bases separated the two germline ends. Germline assignment: CDR1 MGHRA and CDR2 YSYEKL. This CDR3 is CASSQDWEWRIVTDTQYF. CDR3 sequence (DNA): TGCGCCAGCAGCCAAGACTGGGAATGGAGGATCGTGACAGATACGCAGTATTTT.

The rearrangement uses TRBV19 and TRBJ1-5; D is ambiguous. The CDR3 loop spans 19 amino acids. V lost 7 bases, J lost 0 bases, and 25 bases lay in between. Germline CDR1 LNHDA, CDR2 SQIVND (reference sequence). Here the CDR3 reads CASTPSGSGGRYSNQPQHF. The CDR3 DNA sequence: TGTGCCAGTACCCCCTCGGGGTCTGGAGGCCGATATAGCAATCAGCCCCAGCATTTT. Full variable domain (rest looked up from reference TRBV19 and TRBJ1-5): DGGITQSPKYLFRKEGQNVTLSCEQNLNHDAMYWYRQDPGQGLRLIYYSQIVNDFQKGDIAEGYSVSREKKESFPLTVTSAQKNPTAFYLCASTPSGSGGRYSNQPQHFGDGTRLSIL.

The rearrangement links TRBV6-5 to TRBJ1-6; 7 nucleotides match TRBD1. Trimming took 5 bases from V and 10 from J; bases not matched to a gene: 2. Germline values: CDR1 MNHEY, CDR2 SVGAGI. The CDR3 is 12 residues long. CDR3 region: CASSRQGSPLHF. The CDR3 coding sequence is TGTGCCAGCAGTCGACAGGGATCACCCCTCCACTTT.

The chain carries TRBV2 and TRBJ1-4, with TRBD1 as a possible D gene (6 bases). Deletions cut 8 bases from V and 6 bases from J, with 13 bases between. The CDR3 has 13 residues. Germline V CDR1 and CDR2: SNHLY, FYNNEI. The CDR3 sequence: CASLGGLDEKLFF. CDR3 nucleotides: TGTGCCAGCCTCGGGGGGCTTGATGAAAAACTGTTTTTT.

This chain connects TRBV5-6 to TRBJ2-1, with 10 bases that match TRBD2. This CDR3 is 16 amino acids long. CDR1 is SGHDT, CDR2 YYEEEE, per germline. V shed 1 base, J shed 16 bases, and the junction held 17 bases outside the gene matches. The CDR3 region has the DNA TGTGCCAGCAGCTTGTACAGGGCTAGCGGGAGAGGAGACGGATTCTTC. Protein sequence: CASSLYRASGRGDGFF.

This clone has a handful of counts. This same CDR3 is encoded by further DNA sequences in the sample. As DNA, the CDR3 is TGTGCCAGCAGTGAGTGGACGGGGAGCAATCAGCCCCAGCATTTT. Protein sequence: CASSEWTGSNQPQHF. The V and J genes are TRBV2 and TRBJ1-5, with D uncertain. CDR3 length: 15 residues. Germline CDR1 and CDR2: SNHLY and FYNNEI. V gave up 3 bases and J gave up 1 base, with 10 bases separating them.

This rearrangement joins TRBV3-1 (or the pseudogene TRBV3-2) to TRBJ2-1, with 8 bases identical to TRBD2. Germline CDR1 LGHDT, CDR2 YNNKEL (reference sequence). CDR3 length: 15 residues. V lost 3 bases, J lost 6 bases, and 7 bases stayed unmatched. The CDR3 sequence is CASSQGTRPFNEQFF. CDR3 bases: TGTGCCAGCAGCCAGGGGACTAGACCCTTCAATGAGCAGTTCTTC.

The chain uses TRBV28 and TRBJ1-4, with D unclear. The germline V gene has CDR1 MDHEN and CDR2 SYDVKM. Trimming took off 3 bases at V and 7 bases at J, with 12 bases between the two ends. This CDR3 has 14 residues. Here the CDR3 DNA reads TGTGCCAGCAGTTTTTTTGATGCTACTGAAAAACTGTTTTTT. Translation gives CASSFFDATEKLFF.

V gene TRBV9 combines with J gene TRBJ1-3; the match to TRBD1 covers 7 bases. This CDR3 has 17 residues. V was pared by 3 bases and J by 0 bases, with 9 bases of the junction left unmatched. Looked up from germline, CDR1 is SGDLS and CDR2 is YYNGEE. CDR3 in amino acids: CASSAPGTEGSGNTIYF. The CDR3 region has the DNA TGTGCCAGCAGCGCTCCCGGGACAGAAGGCTCTGGAAACACCATATATTTT.

The chain joins TRBV14 to TRBJ2-3; D is perhaps TRBD2 (5 bases). The CDR3 loop spans 14 amino acids. Germline V gene sequence: CDR1 SGHDN, CDR2 FVKESK. Trimming took off 7 bases at V and 4 bases at J, with 15 bases between the two ends. CDR3 nucleotides: TGTGCCAGCACTGTGGACTTCCGATCAGATACGCAGTATTTT. It specifies CASTVDFRSDTQYF.